This TCR beta chain was found in a study of CD8 T cells in ankylosing spondylitis. Germline-derived CDR1 and CDR2 are SGHRS and YFSETQ. V shed 4 bases and J shed 10 bases, with 9 bases lying between them. The CDR3 extends over 11 amino acids. The TCR beta libraries were generated through quantitative 5'-RACE incorporating molecular barcodes. TCRdb fed the 5' RACE reads into MiXCR, producing one record per CDR3 protein. The data contain a few hundred thousand distinct CDR3 sequences, roughly 10% of them singletons. The chain has TRBV5-1 and TRBJ2-1; no firm D call. Sequencing was performed on blood, either unsorted or a sorted T cell fraction (not recorded which). The sequence was collected from a male donor with ankylosing spondylitis or in good health (not recorded which). This CDR3 reads CASSPASEQFF. CDR3 bases: TGCGCCAGCAGCCCGGCGTCGGAGCAGTTCTTC.